This record looks at one TCR beta chain sequence and its context. The CDR3 runs to 16 residues. The junction had 12 bases not matched to a gene; V was cut back by 8 bases and J by 4 bases. Germline V gene sequence: CDR1 KGHDR, CDR2 SFDVKD. This sample is part of a study of patients and donors after allogeneic stem cell transplantation. A single record per CDR3 protein comes from TCRdb applying MiXCR to the RT-PCR reads. In the table there are more than 150,000 distinct CDR3 sequences, more than 35% of which are singletons. Sequenced sample: blood, either unsorted or a sorted T cell fraction (not recorded which). V and J are TRBV24-1 and TRBJ2-2; 7 bases are shared with TRBD1. The receptor comes from a human donor who was either an allogeneic HSCT recipient or a stem cell or donor lymphocyte infusion donor (not recorded which). It is not recorded whose cells these are; they may come from a transplant donor. The CDR3 nucleotides read TGTGCCACCACTCAACGGGACAGTTATCCCACCGGGGAGCTGTTTTTT. This sequence encodes CATTQRDSYPTGELFF.